The 24 T cell receptor beta chains listed next were all sequenced from one sample in a study of shared clonotypes between healthy human individuals. Generated by immunoSEQ multiplex PCR, the TCRdb table keeps only in-frame clones and is missing some. In the table there are about 2,500,000 clones, around 90% of which are singletons. Material: naive CD4+ T cells sorted from blood. Specified subset: CD45RA+ positively selected. The source of these receptors is a man younger than 35 in good health.

The rearrangement joins TRBV6-6 to TRBJ1-1; 7 bases are a match to TRBD1. The J segment lost 3 bases and the V segment lost 6 bases, leaving 7 bases of the junction unmatched. The CDR3 sequence is 14 residues long. In germline, CDR1 is MNHNY, CDR2 SVGAGI (reference sequence). CDR3 loop: CASRSNDRDTEAFF. CDR3 in DNA: TGTGCCAGCAGATCAAATGACAGGGACACTGAAGCTTTCTTT.

As concerns this clone: Other DNA sequences in this specimen translate into the identical CDR3. The J gene is TRBJ2-1, the V gene TRBV18, with D maybe TRBD2 (5 bases). This CDR3 comprises 16 residues. Germline values: CDR1 KGHSH, CDR2 LQKENI. Deletions cut 0 bases from V and 0 bases from J, with 9 bases between. The CDR3 loop is CASSPPGGRSYNEQFF. As DNA, the CDR3 is TGTGCCAGCTCACCACCGGGCGGGCGCTCCTACAATGAGCAGTTCTTC.

V usage is TRBV2 and J usage is TRBJ2-2; possible D gene TRBD1, 5 bases. Trimming pared 8 bases from V and 4 bases from J, leaving 29 bases between. CDR3 length equals 19 residues. From germline, CDR1 is SNHLY and CDR2 FYNNEI. The DNA of the CDR3 is TGTGCCAGCGATCCGAGACGAAGGGGTAACGTGAAACGCACCGGGGAGCTGTTTTTT. This codes for CASDPRRRGNVKRTGELFF.

Points on this clone: Other DNA sequences in this specimen translate into the identical CDR3. V usage is TRBV6-6 and J usage is TRBJ1-5; D not certain. The CDR3 totals 13 residues. The germline V gene encodes CDR1 MNHNY and CDR2 SVGAGI (reference sequence). V lost 2 bases and J 2 bases, leaving 4 bases between the germline ends. CDR3 in DNA: TGTGCCAGCAGTTACGGGGGCAATCAGCCCCAGCATTTT. Translating it yields CASSYGGNQPQHF.

To note about this clone: This specimen includes other DNA sequences encoding the same CDR3. The chain recombines TRBV6-5 with TRBJ2-7; D possibly corresponds to TRBD2 (5 bases). The V gene's germline CDR1 is MNHEY and CDR2 SVGAGI. V was trimmed by 5 bases and J by 0 bases, leaving 11 bases between them. This CDR3 spans 14 amino acids. CDR3 DNA sequence: TGTGCCAGCAGTCGGACGGGGAGCTCCTACGAGCAGTACTTC. It encodes CASSRTGSSYEQYF.

This chain joins TRBV4-1 and TRBJ1-5; the D is unclear. Trimming took 11 bases from V and 6 from J, leaving 17 bases between them. Looked up from germline, CDR1 is MGHRA and CDR2 is YSYEKL. The CDR3 extends over 13 amino acids. The CDR3 region has the DNA TGCGCCTCGGCGGGCAGATTGGGTCAGCCCCAGCATTTT. It codes for CASAGRLGQPQHF.

The V call is TRBV9, the J call TRBJ2-1; D gene unclear. Trimming removed 3 bases at V and 7 bases at J, with 5 bases between. This CDR3 is built from 11 residues. Looked up from germline, CDR1 is SGDLS and CDR2 is YYNGEE. In nucleotides, the CDR3 is TGTGCCAGCAGCGGAGAAAATGAGCAGTTCTTC. It encodes CASSGENEQFF.

The chain has TRBV5-4 and TRBJ1-3, with D maybe TRBD1 (6 bases). CDR3 length: 17 amino acids. CDR1 is SGHNT, CDR2 YYREEE, per germline (reference sequence). Trimming shortened V by 4 bases and J by 1 base, and 18 bases separated the two germline ends. In DNA, the CDR3 is TGTGCCAGCAGCCCGGGGGGGCAGGGTTCGTCTGGAAACACCATATATTTT. Encoded protein: CASSPGGQGSSGNTIYF.

Concerning this clone: The same CDR3 arises from other DNA sequences in this sample as well. This chain joins TRBV7-2 and TRBJ1-4; TRBD1 might be the D (5 bases). The V gene's germline CDR1 is SGHTA and CDR2 FQGNSA. This CDR3 spans 14 amino acids. V was pared by 4 bases and J by 8 bases, with 14 bases between. In nucleotides, the CDR3 is TGTGCCAGCAGCTCCGGGACGCGGGGAGAAAAACTGTTTTTT. It yields the protein CASSSGTRGEKLFF.

Here the CDR3 reads CASSPPRGDYEQYF. The CDR3 nucleotides read TGTGCCAGCTCACCCCCGAGAGGGGACTACGAGCAGTACTTC. V is TRBV18 and J is TRBJ2-7; D assignment may be TRBD1 or TRBD2 (5 bases each). The CDR3 contains 14 residues. The V and J ends lost 3 bases and 3 bases respectively, with 12 bases between them. The V gene's germline CDR1 is KGHSH and CDR2 LQKENI.

The chain combines TRBV5-1 with TRBJ2-6; possibly TRBD2 for D (5 bases). This CDR3 is 15 amino acids long. The germline V and J ends were trimmed by 3 bases and 2 bases, with 9 bases remaining between them. Germline CDR1 reads SGHRS; CDR2 reads YFSETQ. CDR3 sequence reads: CASSWEAAGANVLTF. As DNA, the CDR3 is TGCGCCAGCAGCTGGGAAGCGGCTGGGGCCAACGTCCTGACTTTC.

This clone appeared a single time. V usage is TRBV6-5 and J usage is TRBJ1-2, with a possible D match to TRBD1 (6 bases). With 2 bases removed from V and 8 bases from J, the gap between germline ends came to 12 bases. This CDR3 contains 13 residues. Germline V gene sequence: CDR1 MNHEY, CDR2 SVGAGI. DNA for the CDR3: TGTGCCAGCAGTTACGACAGGAATGAGGGCTACACCTTC. It encodes CASSYDRNEGYTF.

CDR3 nucleotides: TGTGCCATCAGTGAAGAGGCCGGGGAGCTGTTTTTT. It specifies CAISEEAGELFF. The chain combines TRBV10-3 with TRBJ2-2; D remains unclear. The CDR3 length is 12 residues. V was pared by 3 bases and J by 6 bases, with 5 bases between. Germline V gene lookup returns CDR1 ENHRY and CDR2 SYGVKD.

The chain uses TRBV4-3 and TRBJ1-2; unclear D gene. Trimming removed 1 base from V and 0 bases from J, with 9 bases in between. CDR1 is LGHNA and CDR2 is YSLEER in the germline V gene. This CDR3 has 15 residues. The DNA for the CDR3 is TGCGCCAGCAGCCAAGTGGCGATTTCTAACTATGGCTACACCTTC. Residues: CASSQVAISNYGYTF.

The chain uses TRBV7-2 and TRBJ2-2; 7 bases match TRBD2. This CDR3 is 16 amino acids long. Germline trimming cut 5 bases from V and 4 bases from J; bases unmatched to any gene: 10. Germline V gives CDR1 SGHTA, CDR2 FQGNSA. The CDR3 sequence: CASSPGGSSGTGELFF. The CDR3 nucleotides are TGTGCCAGCAGCCCTGGCGGGAGTTCTGGCACCGGGGAGCTGTTTTTT.

The chain combines TRBV30 with TRBJ2-7; no firm D call. The CDR3 contains 15 residues. Germline loops: CDR1 GTSNPN, CDR2 SVGIG (reference sequence). V lost 4 bases and J lost 0, with 16 bases in between. The CDR3 DNA sequence: TGTGCCTGGACGACCGGTACTCCCAGCTCCTACGAGCAGTACTTC. Protein sequence: CAWTTGTPSSYEQYF.

The chain couples TRBV7-9 to TRBJ2-1, with D possibly matching TRBD2 (6 bases). V was clipped by 2 bases and J by 8 bases, with 16 bases between them. CDR3 size: 15 residues. CDR1 is SEHNR, CDR2 FQNEAQ, per germline (reference sequence). Written as DNA, the CDR3 is TGTGCCAGCAGCTTATTTTCGGGAGCCCCCCATGAGCAGTTCTTC. This gives the protein CASSLFSGAPHEQFF.

The chain is built from TRBV4-1 and TRBJ2-1; D is perhaps TRBD1 or TRBD2 (5 bases each). The V end was cut by 1 base, the J end by 5 bases, with 15 bases between. The CDR3 runs 16 residues. Per germline, CDR1 MGHRA and CDR2 YSYEKL. CDR3 bases: TGCGCCAGCAGCCAAGGGGGACCGGTCGCGGACAATGAGCAGTTCTTC. Translated, it gives CASSQGGPVADNEQFF.

The table lists this clone with a count of one. The rearrangement joins TRBV18 to TRBJ1-2; D gene unclear. The CDR3 has 14 residues. Germline V lookup: CDR1 KGHSH, CDR2 LQKENI. V was pared by 3 bases and J by 7 bases, with 15 bases between. The CDR3 nucleotides are TGTGCCAGCTCACCCTCACAGAGTCCCTCTGGCTACACCTTC. Translated, it gives CASSPSQSPSGYTF.

The chain links TRBV18 to TRBJ2-7; D could derive from TRBD1 or TRBD2 (5 bases each). CDR3 length: 13 residues. Germline assignment: CDR1 KGHSH and CDR2 LQKENI. Trimming took off 4 bases at V and 5 bases at J, with 12 bases between the two ends. The CDR3 region has the DNA TGTGCCAGCTCACGTACGGGGACCCACGAGCAGTACTTC. Its protein product is CASSRTGTHEQYF.

The rearrangement uses TRBV5-1 and TRBJ1-2; D gene ambiguous. The ends were cut back, 4 bases at V and 4 bases at J, with 14 bases in the middle. This CDR3 is 14 amino acids long. Germline V CDR1 and CDR2: SGHRS, YFSETQ. CDR3 sequence reads: CASSQEPGPYGYTF. The CDR3 nucleotides are TGCGCCAGCAGCCAAGAACCGGGTCCCTATGGCTACACCTTC.

This clone has only one observation. The chain employs TRBV5-1 and TRBJ1-1; 8 bases are shared with TRBD1. The CDR3 contains 15 residues. The V gene end was trimmed by 7 bases and the J gene end by 3 bases; junction bases not matched to a gene: 11. CDR1 and CDR2 (germline): SGHRS, YFSETQ. CDR3 in amino acids: CASGSGGQEDTEAFF. The CDR3 nucleotides are TGCGCCAGCGGGTCAGGGGGCCAGGAGGACACTGAAGCTTTCTTT.

The V gene is TRBV2, the J gene TRBJ2-5; 14 bases are a match to TRBD2. This CDR3 is 16 amino acids long. With V trimmed by 3 bases and J by 4 bases, 4 bases remained unmatched. Germline V gene sequence: CDR1 SNHLY, CDR2 FYNNEI. CDR3 bases: TGTGCCAGCAGTGATGGGGGACTAGCGGGAGTAGAGACCCAGTACTTC. Translated, it gives CASSDGGLAGVETQYF. Full variable domain (rest looked up from reference TRBV2 and TRBJ2-5): EPEVTQTPSHQVTQMGQEVILRCVPISNHLYFYWYRQILGQKVEFLVSFYNNEISEKSEIFDDQFSVERPDGSNFTLKIRSTKLEDSAMYFCASSDGGLAGVETQYFGPGTRLLVL.

Here the CDR3 reads CASSQSLGTSGNDEQFF. DNA of the CDR3: TGCGCCAGCAGCCAATCCCTCGGGACTAGCGGGAACGATGAGCAGTTCTTC. The chain recombines TRBV4-1 with TRBJ2-1, with 13 bases that match TRBD2. Germline CDR1 MGHRA, CDR2 YSYEKL. The CDR3 extends over 17 amino acids. Trimming cost V 2 bases and J 8 bases; bases outside gene matches: 9.